This T cell receptor beta chain was captured in a study of post-analysis software for immune sequencing data. Turning to the study itself: Several disease courses (relapsing-remitting, secondary progressive and progressive-relapsing) of multiple sclerosis were included.

The CDR3 length is 14 residues. From germline, CDR1 is DFQATT and CDR2 SNEGSKA (reference sequence). Trimming took 5 bases from V and 3 from J, leaving 14 bases between them. Tagging with unique molecular identifiers was a feature of the TCR beta cDNA libraries. Input populations of roughly 0.9 to 10 million T cells gave rise to approximately 500,000 cDNA molecules. TCRdb reanalysed the PCR reads using MiXCR and keeps one entry per CDR3 protein. The sample has hundreds of thousands of distinct CDR3 sequences; roughly 50% are singletons. Concerning this clonotype itself: The antigen remains undetermined.

General observations from the study: A few TRBV segments occurring more often in patients than controls included TRBV5-6, TRBV5-1 and TRBV20-1. Samples sharing a preparation batch grouped tightly together when assessed by F measure.

The sequence was obtained from a girl aged 10 to 17 with multiple sclerosis. Specimen: blood. The J gene is TRBJ2-1, the V gene TRBV20-1, with a weak D call TRBD2 (6 bases). The CDR3 protein is CSAFTRDGYNEQFF. CDR3 sequence (DNA): TGCAGTGCTTTTACGCGGGACGGCTACAATGAGCAGTTCTTC.